A single sample gave rise to the 10 T cell receptor beta chains below, sequenced in a study of T cells expressing NK-cell markers. TCRdb re-analyzed the 5' RACE reads; it lists each CDR3 protein once, without DNA. Its clone listing holds 440,000 or so distinct CDR3 sequences. Sequencing input: blood T cells: a sorted CD56 or NKG2C T cell subset, CD4+ or CD8+ T cells, or bulk PBMC T cells (not recorded which). All receptors come from a woman aged 18 to 75 in good health.

The chain uses TRBV12-3 or TRBV12-4 and TRBJ2-1; the TRBD2 assignment by TCRdb is unverifiable without DNA. The CDR3 is 12 residues long. The CDR3 sequence is CASSIQGSTEFF.

V is TRBV6-5 and J is TRBJ2-1; TCRdb's D call, TRBD2, is unchecked because there is no DNA. The germline CDR1 and CDR2 sequences are MNHEY and SVGAGI. The CDR3 consists of 14 residues. The CDR3 protein is CASSYSGLAPEQFF.

V and J are TRBV15 and TRBJ1-4; the D call from TCRdb, TRBD1, cannot be confirmed without DNA. There are 17 residues in the CDR3. Germline V gene lookup returns CDR1 LNHNV and CDR2 YYDKDF (reference sequence). CDR3 sequence: CATSRDKTVRTNEKLFF.

The V gene is TRBV12-3 or TRBV12-4, the J gene TRBJ1-5; TCRdb selects TRBD1, and the lack of DNA leaves this call unchecked. The CDR3 extends over 12 amino acids. CDR3 sequence reads: CASKIGGQPQHF.

The chain carries TRBV25-1 and TRBJ2-3; the D call of TRBD2 rests on TCRdb alone, since no DNA is present to check it. The CDR3 runs to 17 residues. The germline gives CDR1 MGHDK, CDR2 SYGVNS. CDR3 in amino acids: CASSSRTSGGITDTQYF.

V gene TRBV5-4 combines with J gene TRBJ2-2. The germline V gene encodes CDR1 SGHNT and CDR2 YYREEE (reference sequence). This CDR3 is built from 16 residues. The CDR3 reads CASSTQIGTGTGELFF.

The rearrangement links TRBV6-1 to TRBJ2-4; TCRdb's assignment of TRBD1 cannot be checked, as there is no DNA. CDR3 length: 18 residues. Germline CDR1 is MNHNS and CDR2 is SASEGT. This CDR3 reads CASSEVRGTELAKNIQYF.

The chain couples TRBV6-1 to TRBJ1-3; the D call from TCRdb, TRBD1, cannot be confirmed without DNA. The CDR3 is 16 residues long. From germline, CDR1 is MNHNS and CDR2 SASEGT. CDR3 sequence reads: CASSPVTGGRGNTIYF.

This sequence joins TRBV12-3 or TRBV12-4 and TRBJ2-4; TCRdb's assignment of TRBD1 cannot be checked, as there is no DNA. The CDR3 consists of 13 residues. CDR3 in amino acids: CASSVDRGNIQYF.

V and J are TRBV10-3 and TRBJ1-1; TCRdb returns TRBD1, unconfirmable since there is no DNA. Germline assignment: CDR1 ENHRY and CDR2 SYGVKD. CDR3 size: 12 residues. The CDR3 here is CAIGQVGTEAFF.